This is a list of T cell receptor beta chains from one sample in a study of blood T cell repertoires in COVID-19. Sequencing was performed with immunoSEQ multiplex PCR; in TCRdb, only in-frame clones are kept and a portion is missing. Found here are about 380,000 clones, approximately 80% of them singletons; the top ten hold approximately 1%. The sample consisted of peripheral blood. These receptor sequences come from a human donor with acute or convalescent COVID-19. The donor label of this sample is uncertain. Each CDR3 is given with its conserved first and last residue.

cdr3_aa	v_call	j_call
CASSFGGQTGPLYGYTF	TRBV28	TRBJ1-2
CASSPHSRNADTQYF	TRBV5-1	TRBJ2-3
CASSLRYGEFF	TRBV5-6	TRBJ2-1
CASSQRRGRTDTQYF	TRBV3-1/TRBV3-2	TRBJ2-3
CASSATGLGTEAFF	TRBV7-9	TRBJ1-1
CASSDFGYSNQPQHF	TRBV6-1	TRBJ1-5
CASSRDRFGGNIQYF	TRBV6-5	TRBJ2-4
CASSLPPGELFF	TRBV7-9	TRBJ2-2
CASSSAMLLERETQYF	TRBV7-6	TRBJ2-5
CASSLFPELDTDTQYF	TRBV5-1	TRBJ2-3
CASSNRGQDGYTF	TRBV12-3/TRBV12-4	TRBJ1-2
CASSFGSGASTDTQYF	TRBV7-6	TRBJ2-3